This TCR beta chain was obtained from a study of cytomegalovirus exposure and HLA in healthy donors (dated by TCRdb to about 2017). Turning to the overall study: According to an earlier analysis of several hundred of the donors, roughly 180 million T cells yielded over 100 million unique TCR beta sequences and less than 300 Gb of sequence data. An early release that covered fewer than 750 HLA-typed donors contained approximately 320 gigabases of sequencing data and roughly 84 million unique TCR sequences. Among the roughly 400 genotyped donors, about 83% belonged to the genetic ancestry cluster associated with self-reported Caucasian donors. The study aimed to test whether signatures of past pathogen exposure could be identified by cataloging public T cell receptors. The T cell repertoires of under 750 subjects were profiled by immunosequencing and related to cytomegalovirus serostatus. In addition to the first cohort of roughly 670 subjects, a separate validation cohort of 120 different subjects was used. To predict cytomegalovirus infection status, the study brought together high-throughput TCR immunosequencing, statistical association of individual TCRs with disease status, and machine learning. A later analysis re-analyzed previously published TCR beta repertoires from roughly 630 donors and added high-resolution HLA genotyping to study TCR occurrence patterns. Rather than drawing on any new phenotypic data, the later analysis identified candidate immune exposures from TCR beta sequences and the way those sequences occurred across donors. An earlier analysis of around 580 of the donors used high-throughput TCR beta sequencing to judge whether each TCR beta V gene segment behaved as functional or pseudogenic. Alongside the repertoire data, information on donor age, sex, ethnicity and CMV serostatus was compiled. A later genetic analysis used genome-wide SNP genotypes for about 60% of the roughly 700 donors, treating that subset as a discovery cohort. All discovery cohort repertoires had been generated using a single sequencing platform. HLA typing covered class I and class II loci at four-digit resolution. Typing coverage varied by locus: 629-630 donors for A, B, C, DRB1 and DQB1; 500 to 550 for DQA1; about 590 for DPA1; approximately 470 for DPB1. Because of strong linkage in the cohort, roughly five DR-DQ haplotypes were treated as single units for association and clustering. Across 300 to 400 genotyped donors of the cohort, an average of approximately 200,000 unique TCR beta nucleotide sequences per donor were sequenced, and 15% to 20% of those sequences were non-productive.

On this clone: Its antigen is not yet known. One base away there is no much larger clone; base qualities are not given.

Preparation of the library involved the immunoSEQ multiplex PCR assay. A mixture of 60 forward primers for TCR Vbeta segments and 13 reverse primers for TCR Jbeta segments was used in the multiplex PCR. Amplification of the CDR3 region of rearranged TCR beta genes was performed with a multiplex PCR assay on genomic DNA. The Illumina HiSeq System was used to sequence the amplified TCR beta libraries as 87-base-pair reads. The published analysis was carried out like this. A later analysis counted tens of millions of unique TCR beta chains across the 666 repertoires, and 10 million to 11 million of these chains were shared by at least two donors. A nearest-neighbor algorithm error-corrected the raw reads and collapsed the reads into unique sequences, merging closely related sequences to remove PCR and sequencing errors. To assign V, D and J gene segments, CDR3 sequences were aligned to IMGT reference sequences. Each retained sequence needed at least a six-nucleotide match to both a V gene segment and a J gene segment. A rearrangement was called productive if the CDR3 had no stop codons and remained in frame with V and J, and every other rearrangement was called non-productive. CDR3 was defined according to IMGT convention as the region running from the second conserved V-encoded cysteine to the conserved J-encoded phenylalanine. The earlier analysis of about 620 of the donors excluded sequences that lacked an unambiguous match to a single V gene segment. In an earlier analysis of more than 500 of the donors, a V segment was called functional when productive rearrangements were above 56.7%, and segregating when the standard deviation between donors exceeded 5%. A statistical classification framework was built for diagnosing cytomegalovirus status from the catalog of TCR beta chain sequences. V and J gene assignment, in a later analysis, came from comparing TCR nucleotide sequences with IMGT/GENE-DB human TR gene sequences. The TCRdist pipeline was used in a later analysis to assign CDR3 sequences and most-parsimonious VDJ recombination scenarios. In a later analysis, each TCR beta chain was defined by its CDR3 amino acid sequence together with its V-gene family, and reads without a unique V-gene family were excluded. As a way to deal with suspected cross-contamination and a sequencing artifact, a later analysis dropped over 550 nucleotide sequences that were highly shared and had low generation probability. In a later analysis, a clonal expansion index was calculated for each public chain from normalized within-repertoire ranks of inferred template counts. In a later analysis, generation probabilities were computed with a VDJ recombination model fitted to out-of-frame rearrangements, and the resulting probabilities were checked against IGoR. In a later analysis, TCR-TCR, TCR-HLA and TCR-CMV co-occurrence was scored with hypergeometric tests, and a repertoire-size bias correction was applied to TCR pairs. A later analysis estimated false discovery rates by permuting HLA or CMV assignments 20 times. In a later analysis, co-occurring TCRs were grouped with DBSCAN, and TCRdist sequence similarity was added when clustering was performed within HLA-allele-positive subsets. For co-occurrence clustering, repertoires with fewer than 30,000 or more than 120,000 public chains were excluded, along with 5 or 6 repertoires with anomalous nucleotide sharing. TCRdb took this table from immuneACCESS and kept in-frame rearrangements with V and J called. Such tables lack part of the clones; where checked against another copy, unresolved V genes explain under half of the gap, and the rest is unexplained. V and J calls and clone size are copied from that table; D and trimming were computed from the DNA. This sample lists 83,000 or so clones; around 76% were detected once. The top ten clonotypes cover roughly a tenth of the sample.

The CDR3 contains 14 residues, cysteine and phenylalanine counted. Only CDR3 DNA remains: 42 bases, in frame from the first base. Taken from the germline V gene, the CDR1 and CDR2 loops are SGHVS and FQNEAQ. V loses 4 bases at its end and J loses 2 bases; junction bases beyond the gene matches: 5. In total, roughly 670 healthy bone marrow donors made up the cohort. All cohort members were sampled while nominally healthy, although unrecorded immune exposures were likely present. The donor was CMV seropositive and belonged to the group of some 290 seropositive cohort members. A peripheral blood sample was collected from each donor, and TCR beta sequencing was performed on peripheral blood mononuclear cells. Genomic DNA extraction from the blood cell samples was performed with the Qiagen DNeasy Blood Extraction Kit. Findings and caveats that apply to the study as a whole: The study listed 150 to 200 TCR beta chains as associated with cytomegalovirus. Assigning TCR associations to individual alleles was difficult when HLA alleles, especially DR and DQ, strongly co-occurred. The authors suggested that the approach could potentially be generalized to other disease states and immunological phenotypes. In vitro tests confirmed that a few of the cytomegalovirus-associated TCR beta chains recognize cytomegalovirus antigens. Sequencing depth was assumed to be roughly uniform across donors in the presence/absence analyses, though that assumption may not hold. Only TCR beta chains were sequenced in this cohort, and the absence of alpha or paired-chain data limited detectable features. While some public TCRs were present in many individuals, most TCR sequences turned up only very rarely across donors. In a later analysis, HLA-associated TCR beta chains were found to be more clonally expanded and to have lower generation probabilities than equally common non-associated chains. The sequencing pipeline was judged likely to have produced a cluster of highly shared sequence variants as a technical artifact. Because counts were too low, about 15 rarely observed V segments, including chromosome 9 orphons, were left out of the earlier analysis of approximately 500 of the donors. At a false discovery rate of 0.05, a later analysis linked fewer than 20,000 TCR beta sequences to specific HLA alleles. Because HLA typing was missing for some donors at each locus, association tests included only the typed subset. In an earlier analysis of some 540 of the donors, most TCR beta V segments appeared in productive rearrangements about 90% or about 30% of the time, broadly matching IMGT annotations. A later genetic analysis associated a missense DCLRE1C variant with V-gene and J-gene trimming of TCR beta chains, and an independent cohort replicated the association. A further reported finding was that TCR beta sequences accurately predicted the HLA-A and HLA-B alleles for most subjects in the first cohort. The classifier was reported to diagnose cytomegalovirus status with high specificity and sensitivity in both the original and validation cohorts. Compared with the approximately 670-donor mean, donors in an Asian-associated ancestry cluster had fewer N-insertions in productive TCRs, according to a later genetic analysis. The only immune exposure information available for the cohort was CMV serostatus. In a later analysis, TCR association rates were found to vary across HLA loci, with the most associated TCRs seen for DRB1 alleles and the fewest for HLA-C alleles. A later analysis found that most CMV-associated TCR beta chains appeared HLA-restricted, with HLA associations seemingly driven largely by CMV exposure. Some IMGT-functional V segments, including TRBV6-2 and TRBV6-3, could not be told apart with the 87-base-pair reads, so those segments were excluded. Linkage disequilibrium might explain the correlated functional status among segregating V segments, but an unknown experimental factor could not be excluded. Several of the top co-occurrence clusters appeared to be linked to parvovirus B19, influenza, CMV and Epstein-Barr virus, according to a later analysis.

This chain joins TRBV7-8 to TRBJ2-7; the central 7 bases match TRBD1. The source is a man between 25 and 39 years old in good health and CMV-seropositive. The sample taken for sequencing was PBMCs. The CDR3 sequence is CASSSTGSPYEQYF. The DNA sequence is given as TGTGCCAGCAGCTCGACAGGGTCTCCCTACGAGCAGTACTTC.